The present entry profiles one T cell receptor (beta chain) with its context. The data derive from a study of OX40 agonist ivuxolimab in advanced cancers. On cycle 4 day 1 and cycle 7 day 1, as well as at baseline, blood was sampled. Sequencing used immunoSEQ multiplex PCR; TCRdb keeps in-frame clones, though not all of them. In the table there are 60,000 to 85,000 clones, roughly 73% of which are singletons. The V and J ends lost 0 bases and 8 bases respectively, with 22 bases between them. Germline V gene sequence: CDR1 SNHLY, CDR2 FYNNEI. This CDR3 has 18 amino acids. The receptor was isolated from an adult with an advanced solid tumor such as melanoma, head and neck, liver or kidney cancer. The source material was CD4+ or CD8+ T cells sorted from blood, sampled in a trial of the OX40 agonist ivuxolimab. This chain connects TRBV2 to TRBJ2-2, with D possibly TRBD2 on 5 matching bases. The CDR3 sequence: CASSEASRGVGLRGELFF. In nucleotides, the CDR3 is TGTGCCAGCAGTGAAGCTTCCCGGGGAGTAGGGTTAAGGGGGGAGCTGTTTTTT.